Given below is one TCR beta chain in context. The data are from a study of identical twins. MiXCR, applied by TCRdb to the 5' RACE reads, yields one record per CDR3 protein. Here the sample spans about 900,000 distinct CDR3 sequences, over 9% being singletons. Everyone who gave samples was a healthy Caucasian. The CDR3 has 15 residues. V was shortened by 3 bases and J by 0 bases, with 12 bases between the two germline ends. Germline loops: CDR1 SGHRS, CDR2 YFSETQ. This same sample was also taken into another study, of yellow fever vaccine responses in identical twins.

This sequence joins TRBV5-1 and TRBJ1-1; no clear D. This TCR was recovered from a woman between 18 and 29 years old in good health. Specimen: PBMCs. The DNA of the CDR3 is TGCGCCAGCAGCTATGGTCCCGAGGTGAACACTGAAGCTTTCTTT. Its protein product is CASSYGPEVNTEAFF.